This record concerns one TCR beta chain sequence. This CDR3 comprises 11 residues. Germline CDR1 LGHNT, CDR2 FRNRAP. V was trimmed by 5 bases and J by 10 bases, leaving 9 bases between them. The source of the sample is a study of blood T cell repertoires in COVID-19. Overall study context: Both acute and convalescent COVID-19 samples were obtained from the United States, Italy and Spain.

TCRdb keeps only in-frame clones here, not all; method: immunoSEQ multiplex PCR. The sample lists around 150,000 clones; 70% to 90% were seen once. The V call is TRBV12-5, the J call TRBJ2-1, with D perhaps TRBD1 (6 bases). Sequences were obtained from peripheral blood. This TCR came from a man aged 60 to 69 with acute or convalescent COVID-19. The chain's CDR3 is CASGRGYEQFF. The CDR3 DNA reads as TGTGCTAGTGGTAGGGGGTACGAGCAGTTCTTC.